The rows below give T cell receptor beta chains drawn from one sample of a study of shared clonotypes between healthy human individuals. This table comes from immunoSEQ multiplex PCR, and its TCRdb copy is limited to in-frame clones, with some not included. Of almost 750,000 clones listed, 72% were seen once; the top ten hold approximately 1.8%. Input material: memory CD4+ T cells sorted from blood. The source of these receptors is a woman aged 30 to 39 in good health. Each CDR3 is given with its conserved first and last residue. A D gene is named only where the DNA matches it firmly. Some rows mark clone size as missing; the rest say once, few, many or name a class of expanded clone.

j_gene | v_gene | d_gene | abundance | CDR3nt | CDR3aa
TRBJ2-3 | TRBV9 | . | . | TGTGCCAGCAGCGCACCAATGCAACAGGGCCCAAACACAGATACGCAGTATTTT | CASSAPMQQGPNTDTQYF
TRBJ2-1 | TRBV7-9 | TRBD2 | . | TGTGCCAGCAGCTCACGACTAGCGGGAGGTAATGAGCAGTTCTTC | CASSSRLAGGNEQFF
TRBJ1-5 | TRBV4-1 | . | once | TGCGCCAGCAGCCAAGATAGCTCGGTCCGAGGGTATCAGCCCCAGCATTTT | CASSQDSSVRGYQPQHF
TRBJ2-7 | TRBV5-1 | TRBD1 | . | TGCGCCAGCAGCTTGTCCCCGGGACAGGGCACCGAGCAGTACTTC | CASSLSPGQGTEQYF
TRBJ2-7 | TRBV5-1 | . | . | TGCGCCAGCAGCGGGCAACTCGAGCAGTACTTC | CASSGQLEQYF
TRBJ1-4 | TRBV15 | TRBD1 | . | TGTGCCACCAGCAGAGGGGACAGCAGCCAGGAAAAACTGTTTTTT | CATSRGDSSQEKLFF
TRBJ2-7 | TRBV6-1 | . | . | TGTGCCAGCATGGGGCCATCCTACGAGCAGTACTTC | CASMGPSYEQYF
TRBJ1-3 | TRBV29-1 | . | . | TGCAGCGCCAGATACCGGGACATCTCTGGAAACACTATATATTTT | CSARYRDISGNTIYF
TRBJ2-5 | TRBV4-1 | . | . | TGCGCCAGCAGCCAAGAATCTAGGCAGCAAGAGACCCAGTACTTC | CASSQESRQQETQYF
TRBJ2-7 | TRBV7-9 | TRBD1 | . | TGTGCCAGCAGCTTAGTTGCGGACAGGGGTCACGAGCAGTACTTC | CASSLVADRGHEQYF
TRBJ1-5 | TRBV11-3 | . | . | TGTGCCAGCAGCCGGCCGGGAGCGGGGAATCAGCCCCAGCATTTT | CASSRPGAGNQPQHF
TRBJ2-3 | TRBV19 | . | . | TGTGCCAGTAGTATATCGAAGGCTAGCACAGATACGCAGTATTTT | CASSISKASTDTQYF
TRBJ2-5 | TRBV6-1 | . | few | TGTGCCAGCAGTAACAGGGGCGGGGTAGAGACCCAGTACTTC | CASSNRGGVETQYF
TRBJ1-1 | TRBV5-6 | . | . | TGTGCCAGCAGCTTTTCGGGGGAGATGAACACTGAAGCTTTCTTT | CASSFSGEMNTEAFF
TRBJ2-2 | TRBV9 | . | . | TGTGCCAGCAGCGGAACCGGGACTTTGAACACCGGGGAGCTGTTTTTT | CASSGTGTLNTGELFF
TRBJ1-3 | TRBV9 | TRBD1 | . | TGTGCCAGCAGCGTAGCGACAGGGGATTCTGGAAACACCATATATTTT | CASSVATGDSGNTIYF
TRBJ2-1 | TRBV13 | . | . | TGTGCCAGCAGCTTACAGGGGCCCGCCGGTTACAATGAGCAGTTCTTC | CASSLQGPAGYNEQFF
TRBJ2-7 | TRBV5-1 | . | . | TGCGCCAGCAGCCTTCCGGAGGGCAGCTCCTACGAGCAGTACTTC | CASSLPEGSSYEQYF
TRBJ2-1 | TRBV2 | . | . | TGTGCCAGCAGACCGGTTGACGGGAACACCTACAATGAGCAGTTCTTC | CASRPVDGNTYNEQFF
TRBJ2-2 | TRBV15 | . | . | TGTGCCACCAGCAGGGAAGGGAGCACCGGGGAGCTGTTTTTT | CATSREGSTGELFF
TRBJ2-5 | TRBV5-1 | . | . | TGCGCCAGCAGCTTGGGGGCAGTCCAAGAGGCCCAGTACTTC | CASSLGAVQEAQYF
TRBJ2-1 | TRBV27 | TRBD2 | few | TGTGCCAGCAGTTTGTCTAGCGGGAGATATGGCAATGAGCAGTTCTTC | CASSLSSGRYGNEQFF
TRBJ2-7 | TRBV7-9 | . | few | TGTGCCAGCAGCCCACTCACGGGGGGCATCGTAAACGAGCAGTACTTC | CASSPLTGGIVNEQYF
TRBJ2-2 | TRBV9 | TRBD2 | . | TGTGCCAGCAGCACATCACTAGCGGGAGGGCCAATCGGGGAGCTGTTTTTT | CASSTSLAGGPIGELFF
TRBJ2-7 | TRBV6-5 | TRBD1 | . | TGTGCCAGCAGTCCACAGGGGGGTGGGCAGTACTTC | CASSPQGGGQYF
TRBJ2-3 | TRBV10-1 | TRBD2 | . | TGCGCCAGCAGTGAACAGCGGGGGGACACAGATACGCAGTATTTT | CASSEQRGDTDTQYF
TRBJ2-5 | TRBV7-6 | . | . | TGTGCCAGCAGCTCACAAGAGACCCAGTACTTC | CASSSQETQYF
TRBJ2-2 | TRBV27 | TRBD2 | . | TGTGCCAGCAGTCGCCTAGCGGGTGTTGGCGGGGAGCTGTTTTTT | CASSRLAGVGGELFF
TRBJ2-4 | TRBV7-9 | . | . | TGTGCCAGCAGCCCGAGAGAAGGCAAAAACATTCAGTACTTC | CASSPREGKNIQYF
TRBJ2-7 | TRBV7-6 | . | . | TGTGCCAGCAGCTTAGTCCCAGTAAAGGGAGTCGAGCAGTACTTC | CASSLVPVKGVEQYF
TRBJ2-7 | TRBV6-5 | TRBD2 | . | TGTGCCAGCAGCGGTACTAGCGGGAACGAGCAGTACTTC | CASSGTSGNEQYF
TRBJ1-1 | TRBV5-1 | . | . | TGCGCCAGCAGCTTGGGTTTCTTT | CASSLGFF
TRBJ2-7 | TRBV28 | TRBD2 | . | TGTGCCAGCAGTTCACCGGGACTAGTAGTCTACGAGCAGTACTTC | CASSSPGLVVYEQYF
TRBJ1-3 | TRBV5-5 | . | . | TGTGCCAGCAGCTTGGGGAGACAGCCAAACACCATATATTTT | CASSLGRQPNTIYF
TRBJ2-4 | TRBV7-9 | . | once | TGTGCCAGCAGCTTAGCTAACAGAGTAGCCAAAAACATTCAGTACTTC | CASSLANRVAKNIQYF
TRBJ2-6 | TRBV7-8 | . | . | TGTGCCAGCAGCTACCCGGGACGCCAGAGCTCTGGGGCCAACGTCCTGACTTTC | CASSYPGRQSSGANVLTF
TRBJ1-1 | TRBV28 | . | . | TGTGCCAGCAGTTTGGTGGGGGCTGAAGCTTTCTTT | CASSLVGAEAFF